Presented here are 25 T cell receptor beta chains from one specimen sequenced in a study of CD8+ T cells in alopecia areata. Investigators isolated RNA and reverse transcribed it into cDNA to act as the sequencing template. Clones were sequenced by immunoSEQ multiplex PCR, and TCRdb holds only the in-frame ones, with some missing. There are roughly 150,000 clones in the sample; 50% to 65% occur only once, and under 5.5% lies in the top ten. Sequenced sample: CD4+ T cells sorted from blood. These TCRs come from a human donor in good health.

The genes are TRBV30 and TRBJ2-7; D uncertain. There are 11 residues in the CDR3. From germline, CDR1 is GTSNPN and CDR2 SVGIG (reference sequence). Trimming took 2 bases from V and 3 from J, leaving 5 bases between them. The CDR3 sequence: CAWSKGYEQYF. The CDR3 DNA reads as TGTGCCTGGAGTAAGGGCTACGAGCAGTACTTC.

The chain couples TRBV30 to TRBJ2-1; 14 bases fit TRBD2. V lost 8 bases, J lost 10 bases, and 4 bases stayed unmatched. This CDR3 region has 12 residues. In germline, CDR1 is GTSNPN, CDR2 SVGIG (reference sequence). The CDR3 coding sequence is TGTGCCGGGACTAGCGGGGGATTAGAGCAGTTCTTC. This gives the protein CAGTSGGLEQFF.

This chain joins TRBV5-4 and TRBJ1-4; D is unclear. Germline loops: CDR1 SGHNT, CDR2 YYREEE (reference sequence). The CDR3 is made up of 14 amino acids. Trimming cost V 2 bases and J 5 bases, with 10 bases left between them. CDR3 in amino acids: CASSLGMRNEKLFF. The CDR3 DNA reads as TGTGCCAGCAGCTTAGGGATGAGGAATGAAAAACTGTTTTTT.

The CDR3: CASSLDGRTDTQYF. The CDR3 DNA is TGTGCCAGCAGCTTAGACGGCCGCACAGATACGCAGTATTTT. The chain combines TRBV7-9 with TRBJ2-3, with D uncertain. Trimming removed 1 base at V and 1 base at J, with 6 bases between. Germline V CDR1 and CDR2: SEHNR, FQNEAQ (reference sequence). The CDR3 loop spans 14 amino acids. Looking up the rest from reference TRBV7-9 and TRBJ2-3 gives the full variable domain: DTGVSQNPRHKITKRGQNVTFRCDPISEHNRLYWYRQTLGQGPEFLTYFQNEAQLEKSRLLSDRFSAERPKGSFSTLEIQRTEQGDSAMYLCASSLDGRTDTQYFGPGTRLTVL.

This clone was counted only a few times. The rearrangement joins TRBV2 to TRBJ2-3, with TRBD2 matching 9 bases. The CDR3 totals 15 residues. V lost 4 bases, J lost 3 bases, and 5 bases stayed unmatched. Germline V lookup: CDR1 SNHLY, CDR2 FYNNEI. CDR3 residues: CASSVSGSKTDTQYF. The CDR3 region has the DNA TGTGCCAGCAGTGTTAGCGGGAGTAAGACAGATACGCAGTATTTT.

The sample holds a few counts of this clone. This chain joins TRBV7-2 and TRBJ2-5; D might be TRBD2 (7 bases). This CDR3 spans 15 amino acids. Germline V CDR1 and CDR2: SGHTA, FQGNSA. Trimming left V 5 bases short and J 9 bases short, with 22 bases between. CDR3 in DNA: TGTGCCAGCAGCACAAGTGGGGGCGGGAGTGGGCCCCAGTACTTC. Translating it yields CASSTSGGGSGPQYF.

The chain carries TRBV28 and TRBJ1-2; D is possibly TRBD1 (6 bases). Germline CDR1 MDHEN, CDR2 SYDVKM. This CDR3 has 11 residues. V lost 6 bases to trimming and J lost 8 bases, with 10 bases between them. The CDR3 is CASSTGFGYTF. Here the CDR3 DNA reads TGTGCCAGCAGCACAGGGTTCGGCTACACCTTC.

This clone was detected a few times. This chain connects TRBV11-2 to TRBJ2-2, with D tentatively TRBD1 (6 bases). Trimming removed 5 bases from V and 4 bases from J, with 14 bases in between. Germline CDR1 is SGHAT and CDR2 is FQNNGV. The CDR3 loop spans 15 amino acids. CDR3 loop: CASSPRTVGTGELFF. CDR3 nucleotides: TGTGCCAGCAGCCCGAGGACAGTGGGCACCGGGGAGCTGTTTTTT.

This clone was recorded only once. V usage is TRBV4-1 and J usage is TRBJ1-2; D is perhaps TRBD1 (6 bases). The ends were cut back, 1 base at V and 8 bases at J, with 8 bases in the middle. There are 12 residues in the CDR3. CDR1 and CDR2 (germline): MGHRA, YSYEKL. DNA for the CDR3: TGCGCCAGCAGCCAAGGGGGGCGCGGCTACACCTTC. Its protein is CASSQGGRGYTF.

The rearrangement uses TRBV6-5 and TRBJ2-2; D tentatively reads TRBD1 or TRBD2 (5 bases each). The CDR3 totals 15 residues. Germline assignment: CDR1 MNHEY and CDR2 SVGAGI. Trimming shortened V by 8 bases and J by 2 bases, and 15 bases separated the two germline ends. This chain's CDR3 is CASGDRDGNTGELFF. CDR3 coding DNA: TGTGCCAGCGGGGACCGGGACGGCAACACCGGGGAGCTGTTTTTT.

The gene calls are TRBV18 and TRBJ2-2; 9 bases agree with TRBD1. The CDR3 is made up of 17 amino acids. The germline V gene encodes CDR1 KGHSH and CDR2 LQKENI. V lost 2 bases and J lost 5; bases outside the gene matches: 9. CDR3 region: CASSPDPQGARTGELFF. The CDR3 bases are TGTGCCAGCTCACCAGACCCACAGGGGGCGCGTACCGGGGAGCTGTTTTTT. The full variable domain, its missing parts supplied by reference TRBV18 and TRBJ2-2, is NAGVMQNPRHLVRRRGQEARLRCSPMKGHSHVYWYRQLPEEGLKFMVYLQKENIIDESGMPKERFSAEFPKEGPSILRIQQVVRGDSAAYFCASSPDPQGARTGELFFGEGSRLTVL.

This chain's CDR3 is CASSFIHEQFF. The CDR3 nucleotides are TGTGCCAGCTCGTTTATTCATGAGCAGTTCTTC. The J gene is TRBJ2-1, the V gene TRBV6-1, with unresolved D. In germline, CDR1 is MNHNS, CDR2 SASEGT. The ends were cut back, 8 bases at V and 8 bases at J, with 10 bases in the middle. The CDR3 consists of 11 residues.

V gene TRBV6-4 combines with J gene TRBJ2-3; no firm D call. The germline V gene encodes CDR1 MRHNA and CDR2 SNTAGT. The V and J ends lost 2 bases and 0 bases respectively, with 3 bases between them. This CDR3 region has 13 residues. CDR3 loop: CASSDTSTDTQYF. Written as DNA, the CDR3 is TGTGCCAGCAGTGACACTAGCACAGATACGCAGTATTTT.

This chain joins TRBV29-1 and TRBJ2-1; no firm D call. The CDR3 loop spans 12 amino acids. Germline loops: CDR1 SQVTM, CDR2 ANQGSEA. Trimming took 6 bases from V and 5 from J, leaving 11 bases between them. This CDR3 reads CSVAPDHNEQFF. CDR3 DNA sequence: TGCAGCGTCGCCCCCGATCACAATGAGCAGTTCTTC.

V usage is TRBV5-4 and J usage is TRBJ2-2; tentatively, D is TRBD1 (6 bases). Germline lookup yields CDR1 SGHNT and CDR2 YYREEE (reference sequence). This CDR3 is 13 amino acids long. Trimming stripped 1 base from V and 7 bases from J, with 8 bases between. Here the CDR3 reads CASSLTGIGELFF. The CDR3 DNA sequence: TGTGCCAGCAGCTTGACAGGGATCGGGGAGCTGTTTTTT.

In this sample, this clone turned up a few times. The CDR3 here is CASSLSPGSTEAFF. DNA for the CDR3: TGTGCCAGTAGTCTCAGCCCAGGGTCCACTGAAGCTTTCTTT. The rearrangement joins TRBV19 to TRBJ1-1; D is perhaps TRBD1 (5 bases). Germline loops: CDR1 LNHDA, CDR2 SQIVND (reference sequence). This CDR3 region has 14 residues. V shed 5 bases and J shed 4 bases, with 14 bases lying between them.

The V call is TRBV2, the J call TRBJ2-5; 10 bases are a match to TRBD2. Losses at the gene ends were 7 bases for V and 4 bases for J; bases not matched to a gene: 9. The germline V gene encodes CDR1 SNHLY and CDR2 FYNNEI. The CDR3 loop spans 15 amino acids. CDR3 loop: CASTQVGTSVETQYF. The CDR3 region has the DNA TGTGCCAGCACCCAAGTCGGGACTAGCGTAGAGACCCAGTACTTC. The variable domain in full, completed from reference TRBV2 and TRBJ2-5, reads EPEVTQTPSHQVTQMGQEVILRCVPISNHLYFYWYRQILGQKVEFLVSFYNNEISEKSEIFDDQFSVERPDGSNFTLKIRSTKLEDSAMYFCASTQVGTSVETQYFGPGTRLLVL.

This clone was seen a few times. The chain is built from TRBV15 and TRBJ2-1, with 9 bases identical to TRBD1. CDR1 LNHNV and CDR2 YYDKDF come from the germline V gene (reference sequence). CDR3 size: 14 residues. V shed 7 bases, J shed 5 bases, and the junction held 6 bases outside the gene matches. CDR3 region: CATNRQGGHNEQFF. In DNA form, the CDR3 reads TGTGCCACCAACCGACAGGGGGGACACAATGAGCAGTTCTTC.

The V gene is TRBV6-5, the J gene TRBJ1-1; perhaps TRBD1 as D (6 bases). Trimming pared 6 bases from V and 5 bases from J, leaving 16 bases between. The CDR3 runs to 14 residues. CDR1 and CDR2 from the germline V gene are MNHEY and SVGAGI. CDR3 amino acids: CASRTGQRWTEAFF. The CDR3 DNA sequence: TGTGCCAGCAGGACCGGACAGCGGTGGACTGAAGCTTTCTTT.

V is TRBV6-6 and J is TRBJ2-7; the D gene could be TRBD1 or TRBD2 (5 bases each). Germline values: CDR1 MNHNY, CDR2 SVGAGI (reference sequence). Trimming removed 8 bases from V and 2 bases from J, with 13 bases in between. The CDR3 is 13 amino acids. In DNA, the CDR3 is TGTGCCAGCTATTCAGGGAGTGCCTACGAGCAGTACTTC. Its translation: CASYSGSAYEQYF.

In DNA, the CDR3 is TGTGCCAGCAGCCCCCAGGGTCAGACCGGGGAGCTGTTTTTT. Residues: CASSPQGQTGELFF. The chain joins TRBV9 to TRBJ2-2; TRBD1 might be the D (5 bases). Germline V lookup: CDR1 SGDLS, CDR2 YYNGEE. V was shortened by 4 bases and J by 5 bases, with 12 bases between the two germline ends. The CDR3 covers 14 residues.

The J gene is TRBJ1-1, the V gene TRBV30; D not certain. Trimming took 0 bases from V and 5 from J, leaving 13 bases between them. CDR3 size: 14 residues. Germline V gives CDR1 GTSNPN, CDR2 SVGIG (reference sequence). CDR3 region: CAWSVHPTQTEAFF. CDR3 nucleotides: TGTGCCTGGAGTGTGCACCCGACACAGACTGAAGCTTTCTTT.

Turning to this clone: The sample contains more than one DNA sequence encoding this CDR3. The V call is TRBV29-1, the J call TRBJ1-2, with 8 bases fitting TRBD1. The CDR3 covers 11 residues. J gave up 5 bases and V 7 bases, and 3 bases lay outside the gene matches. Germline assignment: CDR1 SQVTM and CDR2 ANQGSEA. CDR3 loop: CSGQGPYGYTF. The CDR3 DNA reads TGCAGCGGACAGGGGCCTTATGGCTACACCTTC.

This chain uses TRBV30 with TRBJ1-2; tentatively, D is TRBD1 (5 bases). Germline V gene sequence: CDR1 GTSNPN, CDR2 SVGIG (reference sequence). This CDR3 region has 13 residues. Trimming stripped 2 bases from V and 6 bases from J, with 13 bases between. CDR3 protein: CAWSRDSLDGYTF. CDR3 nucleotides: TGTGCCTGGAGTCGAGACAGCTTGGATGGCTACACCTTC.

This clone was detected a few times. The chain couples TRBV29-1 to TRBJ2-1; unclear D gene. Germline V CDR1 and CDR2: SQVTM, ANQGSEA. V shed 7 bases and J shed 6 bases, with 19 bases lying between them. This CDR3 is 14 amino acids long. As DNA, the CDR3 is TGCAGCGGCGTGTCCAGAACGGGTGTCAATGAGCAGTTCTTC. Protein: CSGVSRTGVNEQFF.